Listed here is a single T cell receptor beta chain. Its target is not known. The entry originates in a study of cytomegalovirus exposure and HLA in healthy donors. Study observations and caveats: In all likelihood, a cluster of highly shared sequence variants was a sequencing artifact.

CDR3 length: 13 residues. Germline CDR1 is MNHEY and CDR2 is SVGAGI. Trimming took 2 bases from V and 3 from J; bases not matched to a gene: 0. With 60 Vbeta and 13 Jbeta primers, the PCR was carried out. Clones were read by immunoSEQ multiplex PCR, and TCRdb kept only the in-frame ones, dropping some. The sample contains approximately 180,000 clones, approximately 80% of which appear only once. The V and J genes are TRBV6-5 and TRBJ1-2; 7 bases align to TRBD1. The sequenced sample was PBMCs. This receptor was obtained from a woman in her late teens or twenties in good health and CMV-seropositive. Written as DNA, the CDR3 is TGTGCCAGCAGTTACGGGACAGACTATGGCTACACCTTC. Translating it yields CASSYGTDYGYTF.